The following is a T cell receptor (beta chain) sequence with its context. Other DNA sequences in the same sample also yield this CDR3. The CDR3 length is 14 residues. CDR1 is KGHSH, CDR2 LQKENI, per germline. J gave up 4 bases and V 6 bases, and 5 bases lay outside the gene matches. The data were obtained in a study of blood T cell repertoires in COVID-19. Study-level information: Samples representing acute and convalescent COVID-19 were sourced from the United States, Italy and Spain.

In the original workflow: Reference gene primer amplification yielded estimated nucleated cell counts. Measured with immunoSEQ multiplex PCR; TCRdb has only the in-frame clones, and not every one. That table gives V, J and clone size, and the DNA gave D and trimming. Here the sample spans under 150,000 clones, 80% to 90% being singletons. Specimen: peripheral blood. The chain links TRBV18 to TRBJ1-5; 8 bases are shared with TRBD1. This clonotype originated in a human donor with acute or convalescent COVID-19. The donor label of this sample is uncertain. The CDR3 here is CASSPGQANQPQHF. CDR3 nucleotide sequence: TGTGCCAGCTCTCCGGGACAGGCTAATCAGCCCCAGCATTTT.